A selection of T cell receptor beta chains follows, all from one sample in a study of metastatic and nonmetastatic thyroid tumors. TCRdb ran MiXCR on the PCR reads. The sample carries roughly 20,000 clones, roughly a quarter recorded once. Sequencing was carried out using blood. These receptors were obtained from a female donor with papillary thyroid cancer or a benign thyroid nodule (not recorded which). Some clones in this sample may be carry-over from other donors' samples. CDR3s include the opening cysteine and the closing phenylalanine or tryptophan. A D gene is named only where the DNA matches it firmly.

d_call v_call cdr3_aa
. TRBV11-2 CASSLDSGQLYNEQFF
. TRBV11-2 CASSLERGNTGELFF
TRBD2 TRBV20-1 CSAQLNRDYTAEQYF
. TRBV7-2 CASSLGRNREQYF
. TRBV30 CAFNGWEYAYEQYF
TRBD1 TRBV6-1 CASSEETGASYEQYF
. TRBV12-3/TRBV12-4 CASSHSSWVEQYF
. TRBV20-1 CSARLGGEAGNTIYF
TRBD1 TRBV27 CASSLEQGGRSPLHF
. TRBV29-1 CSVDRSMNTEAFF
TRBD1 TRBV28 CASGFPPRTGCNSPLHF